The rows below give T cell receptor beta chains drawn from one sample of a study of shared clonotypes between healthy human individuals. Repertoires were generated with immunoSEQ multiplex PCR, while TCRdb's copy carries only in-frame clones and drops some. The repertoire holds 2,500,000 or so clones, with around 92% as singletons. The sample comprised naive CD4+ T cells from PBMCs. The receptor source for this set is a man between 18 and 35 years old in good health. Some clones in this sample may be carry-over from other donors' samples. CDR3s include the opening cysteine and the closing phenylalanine or tryptophan. A D gene is named only where the DNA matches it firmly. Size is stated for part of the rows, as once, few or many counts, or as a class when the clone is expanded.

V gene: TRBV18; clone size: -; J gene: TRBJ1-2; D gene: TRBD1; CDR3 DNA: TGTGCCAGCTCACCCGGACAGGGCACTCCCACATACTTC; CDR3 protein: CASSPGQGTPTYF
V gene: TRBV9; clone size: -; J gene: TRBJ2-3; D gene: -; CDR3 DNA: TGTGCCAGCAGCGTAGGTACGACAGATACGCAGTATTTT; CDR3 protein: CASSVGTTDTQYF
V gene: TRBV7-2; clone size: -; J gene: TRBJ2-2; D gene: -; CDR3 DNA: TGTGCCAGCAGCTTATATTTGCCAGGGGTGGACACCGGGGAGCTGTTTTTT; CDR3 protein: CASSLYLPGVDTGELFF
V gene: TRBV29-1; clone size: -; J gene: TRBJ2-7; D gene: TRBD2; CDR3 DNA: TGCAGCTCATCTAGCGGGGCGGACTCCTACGAGCAGTACTTC; CDR3 protein: CSSSSGADSYEQYF
V gene: TRBV4-1; clone size: -; J gene: TRBJ1-5; D gene: TRBD1; CDR3 DNA: TGCGCCAGCAGCCCGAAACCCGGGACAGGGCTCCAGCCCCAGCATTTT; CDR3 protein: CASSPKPGTGLQPQHF
V gene: TRBV7-2; clone size: -; J gene: TRBJ1-4; D gene: -; CDR3 DNA: TGTGCCAGCAGCTTAGAGGCCAGGTCCAATGAAAAACTGTTTTTT; CDR3 protein: CASSLEARSNEKLFF
V gene: TRBV28; clone size: once; J gene: TRBJ1-2; D gene: -; CDR3 DNA: TGTGCCAGCAGCCGCCAGGGAGGCTATGGCTACACCTTC; CDR3 protein: CASSRQGGYGYTF
V gene: TRBV4-1; clone size: -; J gene: TRBJ2-7; D gene: -; CDR3 DNA: TGCGCCAGCAGCCAAGGCGCAGGGTATCCCTACGAGCAGTACTTC; CDR3 protein: CASSQGAGYPYEQYF
V gene: TRBV29-1; clone size: -; J gene: TRBJ1-4; D gene: -; CDR3 DNA: TGCAGCGTTGGCAGTCTTAATGAAAAACTGTTTTTT; CDR3 protein: CSVGSLNEKLFF
V gene: TRBV19; clone size: -; J gene: TRBJ2-3; D gene: TRBD1; CDR3 DNA: TGTGCCAGTAGTATGGACAGGGTGAGAACAGATACGCAGTATTTT; CDR3 protein: CASSMDRVRTDTQYF